The T cell receptor beta chain under discussion was sequenced for a study of blood T cells in healthy people across ages. Concerning this clonotype: Its antigen is currently unknown.

Primed by a sample-barcoded 5' primer and a J-beta primer mix, a second PCR proceeded for about 7 to 11 cycles. With 12 random nucleotides, a template-switch adaptor tagged each individual cDNA molecule. TCRdb analysed the 5' RACE reads with MiXCR anew, one entry per CDR3 protein. The sample lists 650,000 to 950,000 distinct CDR3 sequences, around 45% occurring once. CDR3 length equals 12 residues. V lost 0 bases to trimming and J lost 6 bases, with 8 bases between them. CDR1 is GTSNPN and CDR2 is SVGIG in the germline V gene (reference sequence). Study observations and caveats: The study found more naive CD4+ cells and higher diversity in long-lived than aged donors.

Total RNA, at least 6 micrograms per sample, was extracted from PBMCs. Sequencing was performed on blood. This clonotype originated in a man aged 60 to 69 in good health. This sequence joins TRBV30 and TRBJ1-2; D is unresolved. CDR3: CAWSVLGDGYTF. The CDR3 DNA sequence: TGTGCCTGGAGTGTACTAGGAGATGGCTACACCTTC.